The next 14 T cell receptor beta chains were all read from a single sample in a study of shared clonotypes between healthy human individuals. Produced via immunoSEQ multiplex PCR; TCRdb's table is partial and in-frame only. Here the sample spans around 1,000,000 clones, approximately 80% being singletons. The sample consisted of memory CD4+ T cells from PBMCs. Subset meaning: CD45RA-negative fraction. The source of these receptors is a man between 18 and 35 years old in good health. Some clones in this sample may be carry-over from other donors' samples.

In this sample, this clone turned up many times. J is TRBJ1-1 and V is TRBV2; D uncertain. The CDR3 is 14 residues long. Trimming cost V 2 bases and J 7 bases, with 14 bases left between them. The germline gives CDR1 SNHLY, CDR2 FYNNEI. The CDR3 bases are TGTGCCAGCAGTGAAAATAGGGATTTAGTTGAAGCTTTCTTT. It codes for CASSENRDLVEAFF.

The CDR3: CASSGVYLAGGTDTQYF. CDR3 DNA: TGTGCCAGCAGCGGGGTTTACCTAGCGGGAGGCACAGATACGCAGTATTTT. This chain links TRBV5-4 with TRBJ2-3, with 10 nucleotides matching TRBD2. V was clipped by 4 bases and J by 1 base; unmatched bases: 9. Germline CDR1 is SGHNT and CDR2 is YYREEE (reference sequence). CDR3 length equals 17 residues.

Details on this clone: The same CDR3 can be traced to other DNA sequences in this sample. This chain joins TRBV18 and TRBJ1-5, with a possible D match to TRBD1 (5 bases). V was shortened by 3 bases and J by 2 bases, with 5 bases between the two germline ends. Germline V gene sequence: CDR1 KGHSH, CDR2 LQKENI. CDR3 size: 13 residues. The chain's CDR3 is CASSPGGNQPQHF. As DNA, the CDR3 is TGTGCCAGCTCACCGGGGGGCAATCAGCCCCAGCATTTT.

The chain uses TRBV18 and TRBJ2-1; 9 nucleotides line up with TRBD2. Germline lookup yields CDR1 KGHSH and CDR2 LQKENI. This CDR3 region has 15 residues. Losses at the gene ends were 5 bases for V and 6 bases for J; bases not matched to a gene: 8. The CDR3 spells CASSSLAGVGNEQFF. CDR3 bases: TGTGCCAGCTCATCGTTAGCGGGAGTGGGCAATGAGCAGTTCTTC.

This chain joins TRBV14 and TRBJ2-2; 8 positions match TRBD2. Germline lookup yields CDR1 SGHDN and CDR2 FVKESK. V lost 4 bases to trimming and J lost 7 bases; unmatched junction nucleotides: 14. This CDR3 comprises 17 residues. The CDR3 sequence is CASSPLLSGSNGGELFF. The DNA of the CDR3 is TGTGCCAGCAGCCCCTTATTGAGCGGGAGTAATGGCGGGGAGCTGTTTTTT.

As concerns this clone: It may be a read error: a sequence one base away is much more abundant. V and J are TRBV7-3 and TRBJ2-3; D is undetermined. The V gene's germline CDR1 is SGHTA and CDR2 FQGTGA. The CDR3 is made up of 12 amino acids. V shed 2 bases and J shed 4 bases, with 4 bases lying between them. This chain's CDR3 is CASSLSADTQYF. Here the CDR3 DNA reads TGTGCCAGCAGCTTATCGGCAGATACGCAGTATTTT.

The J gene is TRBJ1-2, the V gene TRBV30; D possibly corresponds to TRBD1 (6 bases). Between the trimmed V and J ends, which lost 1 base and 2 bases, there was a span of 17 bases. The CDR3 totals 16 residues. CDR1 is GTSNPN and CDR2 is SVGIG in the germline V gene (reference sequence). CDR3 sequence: CAWSGYREGVNYGYTF. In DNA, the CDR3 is TGTGCCTGGAGTGGTTACAGGGAAGGAGTCAACTATGGCTACACCTTC.

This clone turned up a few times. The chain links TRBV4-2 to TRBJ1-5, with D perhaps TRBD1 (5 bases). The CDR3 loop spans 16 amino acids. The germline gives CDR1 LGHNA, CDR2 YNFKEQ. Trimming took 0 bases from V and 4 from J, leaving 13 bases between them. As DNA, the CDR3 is TGTGCCAGCAGCCAAGAATTAGGGCAGGGTAATCAGCCCCAGCATTTT. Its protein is CASSQELGQGNQPQHF.

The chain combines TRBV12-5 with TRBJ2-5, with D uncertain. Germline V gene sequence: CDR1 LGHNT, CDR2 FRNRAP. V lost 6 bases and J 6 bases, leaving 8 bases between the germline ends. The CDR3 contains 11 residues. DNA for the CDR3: TGTGCTAGTGGGACATCCAAGACCCAGTACTTC. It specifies CASGTSKTQYF. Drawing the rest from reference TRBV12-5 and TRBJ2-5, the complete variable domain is DARVTQTPRHKVTEMGQEVTMRCQPILGHNTVFWYRQTMMQGLELLAYFRNRAPLDDSGMPKDRFSAEMPDATLATLKIQPSEPRDSAVYFCASGTSKTQYFGPGTRLLVL.

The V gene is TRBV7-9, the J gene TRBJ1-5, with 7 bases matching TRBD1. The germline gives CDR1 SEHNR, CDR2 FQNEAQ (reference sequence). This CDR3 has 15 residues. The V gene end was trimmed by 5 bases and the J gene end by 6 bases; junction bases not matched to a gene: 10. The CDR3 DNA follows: TGTGCCAGCAGCGGCCAGGGGGGCTCCAGTCAGCCCCAGCATTTT. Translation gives CASSGQGGSSQPQHF.

The DNA of the CDR3 is TGTGCCAGCAGTTACGAGGAGGCGAGCTCCTACAATGAGCAGTTCTTC. It encodes CASSYEEASSYNEQFF. The rearrangement joins TRBV6-5 to TRBJ2-1; D is possibly TRBD2 (5 bases). CDR3 length equals 16 residues. Germline values: CDR1 MNHEY, CDR2 SVGAGI. Trimming took off 2 bases at V and 0 bases at J, with 11 bases between the two ends.

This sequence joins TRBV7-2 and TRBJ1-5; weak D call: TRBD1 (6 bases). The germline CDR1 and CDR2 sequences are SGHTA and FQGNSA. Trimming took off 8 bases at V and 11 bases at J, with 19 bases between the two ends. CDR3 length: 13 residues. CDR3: CASSQRGGETQHF. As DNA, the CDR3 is TGTGCCAGCTCGCAAAGGGGGGGCGAAACCCAGCATTTT.

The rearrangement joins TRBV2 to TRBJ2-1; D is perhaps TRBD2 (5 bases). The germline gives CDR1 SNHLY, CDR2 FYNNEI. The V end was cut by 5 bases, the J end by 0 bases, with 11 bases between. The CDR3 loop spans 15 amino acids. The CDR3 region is CASSLLAGSYNEQFF. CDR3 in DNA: TGTGCCAGCAGTTTACTGGCGGGCTCCTACAATGAGCAGTTCTTC.

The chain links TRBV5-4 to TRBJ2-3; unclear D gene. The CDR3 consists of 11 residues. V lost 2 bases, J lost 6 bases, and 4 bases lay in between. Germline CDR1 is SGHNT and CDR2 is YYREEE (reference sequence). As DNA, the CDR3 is TGTGCCAGCAGCTTTAGGGATACGCAGTATTTT. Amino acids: CASSFRDTQYF.